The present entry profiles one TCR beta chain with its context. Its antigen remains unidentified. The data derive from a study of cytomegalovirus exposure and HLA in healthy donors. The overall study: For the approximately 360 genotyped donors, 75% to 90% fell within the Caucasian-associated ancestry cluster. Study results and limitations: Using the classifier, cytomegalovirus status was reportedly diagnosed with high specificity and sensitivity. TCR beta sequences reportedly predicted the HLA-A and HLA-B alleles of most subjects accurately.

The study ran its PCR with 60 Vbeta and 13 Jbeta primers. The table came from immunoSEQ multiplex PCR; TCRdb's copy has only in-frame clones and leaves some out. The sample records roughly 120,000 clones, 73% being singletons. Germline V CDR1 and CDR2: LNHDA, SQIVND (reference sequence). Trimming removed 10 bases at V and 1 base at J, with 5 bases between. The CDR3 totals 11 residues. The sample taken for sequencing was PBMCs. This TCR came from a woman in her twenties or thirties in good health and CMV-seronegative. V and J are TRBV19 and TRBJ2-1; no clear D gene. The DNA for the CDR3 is TGTGCCACCTTTTCCTACAATGAGCAGTTCTTC. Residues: CATFSYNEQFF.